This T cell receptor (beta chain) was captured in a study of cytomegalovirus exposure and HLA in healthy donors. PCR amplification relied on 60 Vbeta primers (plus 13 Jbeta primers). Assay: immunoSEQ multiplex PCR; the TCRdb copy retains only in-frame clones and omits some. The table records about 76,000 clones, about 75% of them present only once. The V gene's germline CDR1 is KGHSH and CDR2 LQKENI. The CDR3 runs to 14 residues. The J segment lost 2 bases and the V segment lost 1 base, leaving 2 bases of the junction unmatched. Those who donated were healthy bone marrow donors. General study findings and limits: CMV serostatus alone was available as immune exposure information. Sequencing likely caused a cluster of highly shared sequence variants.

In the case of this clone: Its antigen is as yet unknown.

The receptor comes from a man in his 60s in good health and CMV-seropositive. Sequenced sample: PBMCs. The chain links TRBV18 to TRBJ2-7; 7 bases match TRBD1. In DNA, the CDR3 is TGTGCCAGCTCACCACGGGACAGCGCCTACGAGCAGTACTTC. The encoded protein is CASSPRDSAYEQYF.